A single sample gave rise to the 27 T cell receptor beta chains below, sequenced in a study of regulatory T cells in long-lasting Graves disease. HTBI primers from iRepertoire and Arm-PCR of CDR3 regions yielded the TCR beta libraries. TCRdb fed the multiplex PCR reads into MiXCR, producing one record per CDR3 protein. The sample includes about 500,000 distinct CDR3 sequences, 12% of them seen just once. As to time point: newly diagnosed GD, antithyroid drugs for less than 3 months. PBMCs were the source of the RNA used for TCR sequencing. These data were likewise used in another study, on T cells in Graves' hyperthyroidism and ophthalmopathy.

The sequenced sample was peripheral blood mononuclear cells (PBMCs), obtained at new diagnosis, from a patient treated with antithyroid drugs. These receptors all stem from a woman aged 30 to 39 with Graves disease.

This clonotype was seen many times. The V call is TRBV20-1, the J call TRBJ2-2; D not certain. Germline values: CDR1 DFQATT, CDR2 SNEGSKA (reference sequence). The CDR3 is 15 residues long. V lost 1 base, J lost 0 bases, and 9 bases lay in between. The CDR3 spells CSARGQQTNTGELFF. The CDR3 nucleotides read TGCAGTGCTAGAGGGCAGCAAACGAACACCGGGGAGCTGTTTTTT.

In this sample, this clonotype turned up a few times. The genes are TRBV6-1 and TRBJ1-5; 8 bases agree with TRBD1. Germline values: CDR1 MNHNS, CDR2 SASEGT. Trimming cost V 8 bases and J 4 bases; bases outside gene matches: 1. The CDR3 has 12 amino acids. The CDR3 region is CASWTGNQPQHF. In DNA, the CDR3 is TGTGCCAGCTGGACAGGGAATCAGCCCCAGCATTTT.

V and J are TRBV7-9 and TRBJ1-6, with TRBD1 matching over 7 bases. Germline loops: CDR1 SEHNR, CDR2 FQNEAQ (reference sequence). V shed 8 bases and J 8 bases; nucleotides not matched to a gene: 6. The CDR3 extends over 13 amino acids. The CDR3, as DNA: TGTGCCAGCCGGGGACAGTTGGATTCACCCCTCCACTTT. This sequence encodes CASRGQLDSPLHF.

This clonotype was counted at least ten times. V and J are TRBV20-1 and TRBJ2-1, with D perhaps matching TRBD2 (6 bases). CDR3 length: 16 amino acids. The germline V gene encodes CDR1 DFQATT and CDR2 SNEGSKA (reference sequence). V was clipped by 0 bases and J by 4 bases, with 16 bases between them. CDR3 amino acids: CSARDRGTPQYNEQFF. Written as DNA, the CDR3 is TGCAGTGCTAGAGATCGCGGGACGCCTCAATACAATGAGCAGTTCTTC.

This chain joins TRBV10-3 and TRBJ2-1; TRBD1 might be the D (6 bases). V shed 2 bases and J shed 1 base, with 18 bases lying between them. CDR1 is ENHRY, CDR2 SYGVKD, per germline. This CDR3 region has 18 residues. CDR3 sequence (DNA): TGTGCCATCAGTGAGCCGCACCTGGACAGTAAGTCCTACAATGAGCAGTTCTTC. It codes for CAISEPHLDSKSYNEQFF.

The chain carries TRBV25-1 and TRBJ1-2; the D is unclear. CDR1 and CDR2 from the germline V gene are MGHDK and SYGVNS. The CDR3 totals 13 residues. Trimming took off 7 bases at V and 6 bases at J, with 15 bases between the two ends. The CDR3 bases are TGTGCCAGCATTCCCGGGTCCTTCGATGGCTACACCTTC. This sequence encodes CASIPGSFDGYTF.

The V call is TRBV9, the J call TRBJ1-3, with D possibly TRBD1 on 6 matching bases. V dropped 0 bases and J dropped 0 bases, with 13 bases sitting between them. Germline values: CDR1 SGDLS, CDR2 YYNGEE. The CDR3 spans 17 residues. The CDR3 spells CASSVVGGSYSGNTIYF. The CDR3 DNA follows: TGTGCCAGCAGCGTAGTTGGGGGCAGTTACTCTGGAAACACCATATATTTT.

This clonotype occurred many times. CDR3 protein: CASSPRRNEQFF. The CDR3 coding sequence is TGTGCCAGCAGTCCCAGACGCAATGAGCAGTTCTTC. The chain couples TRBV6-1 to TRBJ2-1; D is undetermined. CDR1 and CDR2 (germline): MNHNS, SASEGT. V was shortened by 5 bases and J by 6 bases, with 8 bases between the two germline ends. This CDR3 contains 12 residues.

This clonotype was detected ten times or more. The genes are TRBV29-1 and TRBJ2-5; D perhaps matches TRBD1 (5 bases). The CDR3 consists of 12 residues. Trimming stripped 1 base from V and 4 bases from J, with 7 bases between. Germline CDR1 SQVTM, CDR2 ANQGSEA. In DNA form, the CDR3 reads TGCAGCGTTGAAGGGACACTAGAGACCCAGTACTTC. Translating it yields CSVEGTLETQYF.

The chain employs TRBV12-5 and TRBJ1-1; the match to TRBD1 covers 10 bases. The CDR3 is 16 residues long. The junction had 5 bases not matched to a gene; V was cut back by 3 bases and J by 1 base. The germline V gene encodes CDR1 LGHNT and CDR2 FRNRAP. The CDR3 reads CASGFWDRGRNTEAFF. The CDR3 nucleotides are TGTGCTAGTGGTTTTTGGGACAGGGGTAGGAACACTGAAGCTTTCTTT.

This clonotype occurred many times. This chain links TRBV6-5 with TRBJ2-5; no firm D call. The length of the CDR3 is 14 residues. Germline V gives CDR1 MNHEY, CDR2 SVGAGI. V was clipped by 3 bases and J by 2 bases, with 10 bases between them. CDR3 bases: TGTGCCAGCAGTTATCGGGCTTTACAAGAGACCCAGTACTTC. Translated, it gives CASSYRALQETQYF.

This clonotype was recorded at least ten times. CDR3 DNA: TGTGCCAGCAGTCCTTCATGGGGGGGAGAGACCCAGTACTTC. It yields the protein CASSPSWGGETQYF. The gene calls are TRBV27 and TRBJ2-5, with 7 nucleotides matching TRBD2. The CDR3 covers 14 residues. CDR1 MNHEY and CDR2 SMNVEV come from the germline V gene (reference sequence). The ends lost 5 bases at V and 4 bases at J; junction bases unmatched: 7.

There are many counts of this clonotype. The chain joins TRBV6-2 or TRBV6-3 to TRBJ2-6, with TRBD1 identical over 8 bases. The germline gives CDR1 MNHEY, CDR2 SVGEGT. Unmatched junction bases numbered 8, after V lost 7 bases and J lost 0 bases. CDR3 length: 17 residues. Here the CDR3 reads CASTLGQGISGANVLTF. The CDR3 DNA sequence: TGTGCCAGCACACTCGGACAGGGAATCTCTGGGGCCAACGTCCTGACTTTC.

This clonotype has ten or more counts. The gene calls are TRBV12-3 or TRBV12-4 and TRBJ2-5; D gene ambiguous. The CDR3 spans 13 residues. Trimming took off 6 bases at V and 4 bases at J, with 12 bases between the two ends. CDR3 sequence reads: CASSRTSGETQYF. In DNA form, the CDR3 reads TGTGCCAGCAGCCGAACTTCGGGAGAGACCCAGTACTTC.

This chain connects TRBV9 to TRBJ2-1, with 13 bases identical to TRBD2. V lost 4 bases and J lost 7; bases outside the gene matches: 11. Germline V gene sequence: CDR1 SGDLS, CDR2 YYNGEE. The CDR3 sequence is 17 residues long. This chain's CDR3 is CASSRGLAGARTNEQFF. The DNA for the CDR3 is TGTGCCAGCAGCCGAGGACTAGCGGGAGCAAGGACTAATGAGCAGTTCTTC.

V and J are TRBV18 and TRBJ2-3; 7 bases fit TRBD1. Germline-derived CDR1 and CDR2 are KGHSH and LQKENI. The CDR3 runs to 16 residues. The ends lost 2 bases at V and 6 bases at J; junction bases unmatched: 11. As DNA, the CDR3 is TGTGCCAGCTCACCAACAGCCACAGGGGACAAGGATACGCAGTATTTT. Protein: CASSPTATGDKDTQYF.

This clonotype was found a few times. This chain joins TRBV7-9 and TRBJ2-7; perhaps D is TRBD1 or TRBD2 (6 bases each). Germline assignment: CDR1 SEHNR and CDR2 FQNEAQ (reference sequence). The CDR3 is 18 amino acids. The ends were cut back, 5 bases at V and 7 bases at J, with 30 bases in the middle. As DNA, the CDR3 is TGTGCCAGCAGCGGACATGGGGCAGGGGAGGACCGAGGTGCTGAGCAGTACTTC. As protein: CASSGHGAGEDRGAEQYF.

The chain recombines TRBV20-1 with TRBJ2-7; D is uncertain. The germline V gene has CDR1 DFQATT and CDR2 SNEGSKA (reference sequence). The V gene lost 3 bases and the J gene lost 3 bases, with 15 bases spanning the gap. The CDR3 runs to 14 residues. The CDR3 DNA sequence: TGCAGTGCTAGTGGGGTAACCGGAAACTACGAGCAGTACTTC. It yields the protein CSASGVTGNYEQYF.

This clonotype was found many times. This sequence joins TRBV7-2 and TRBJ2-3; D gene ambiguous. V was pared by 6 bases and J by 3 bases, with 10 bases between. The V gene's germline CDR1 is SGHTA and CDR2 FQGNSA. The CDR3 is 13 residues long. CDR3 sequence reads: CASRRIGTDTQYF. DNA for the CDR3: TGTGCCAGCAGGCGTATAGGAACAGATACGCAGTATTTT.

This clonotype was counted at least ten times. The chain couples TRBV7-2 to TRBJ2-1, with 9 bases identical to TRBD2. J was trimmed by 0 bases and V by 4 bases; bases with no gene match: 16. Germline V gene lookup returns CDR1 SGHTA and CDR2 FQGNSA. The CDR3 has 20 amino acids. The CDR3 loop reads CASSYPTGLAGPSSYNEQFF. CDR3 coding DNA: TGTGCCAGCAGCTACCCTACAGGCCTAGCGGGGCCAAGCTCCTACAATGAGCAGTTCTTC.

This clonotype was seen only a few times. This chain connects TRBV15 to TRBJ1-6; D is ambiguous. Germline CDR1 reads LNHNV; CDR2 reads YYDKDF (reference sequence). V dropped 1 base and J dropped 0 bases, with 4 bases sitting between them. The CDR3 is 15 residues long. As DNA, the CDR3 is TGTGCCACCAGCAGAGTGGGCTCCTATAATTCACCCCTCCACTTT. Its translation is CATSRVGSYNSPLHF.

This clonotype was recorded at least ten times. The J gene is TRBJ2-3, the V gene TRBV5-1; TRBD2 agrees at 7 bases. Germline V CDR1 and CDR2: SGHRS, YFSETQ. The CDR3 extends over 14 amino acids. The J segment lost 0 bases and the V segment lost 6 bases, leaving 4 bases of the junction unmatched. The CDR3 bases are TGCGCCAGCAATGGGAGGGGAAGCACAGATACGCAGTATTTT. Its translation: CASNGRGSTDTQYF.

This clonotype was seen ten or more times. J is TRBJ1-6 and V is TRBV6-1, with D maybe TRBD1 (6 bases). Trimming removed 6 bases at V and 0 bases at J, with 12 bases between. This CDR3 contains 16 residues. Germline V gives CDR1 MNHNS, CDR2 SASEGT. CDR3 sequence reads: CASRPDRSSYNSPLHF. CDR3 coding DNA: TGTGCCAGCAGGCCCGACAGGAGCTCCTATAATTCACCCCTCCACTTT.

This clonotype was observed at least ten times. This chain uses TRBV6-2 or TRBV6-3 with TRBJ2-7; weak D call: TRBD2 (6 bases). The V end was cut by 2 bases, the J end by 6 bases, with 14 bases between. Germline-derived CDR1 and CDR2 are MNHEY and SVGEGT. CDR3 size: 14 residues. The CDR3 DNA reads as TGTGCCAGCAGTTACAGGGCAGCGGGTCGCGAGCAGTACTTC. Translation: CASSYRAAGREQYF.

For this clonotype: One base away lies a much larger clone, so this may be a sequencing read error. The V call is TRBV28, the J call TRBJ2-7, with 15 positions matching TRBD2. Trimming cost V 5 bases and J 7 bases; bases outside gene matches: 15. Germline CDR1 is MDHEN and CDR2 is SYDVKM. This CDR3 is 18 amino acids long. In DNA form, the CDR3 reads TGTGCCAGCAGTCTCCTCCGGACTAGCGGGAGGGGTTTCAATGAGCAGTACTTC. Translation: CASSLLRTSGRGFNEQYF.

The sample holds many counts of this clonotype. The CDR3 region is CASSPGTISYEQYF. The CDR3 DNA is TGTGCCAGCTCACCAGGTACCATCTCCTACGAGCAGTACTTC. The V and J genes are TRBV18 and TRBJ2-7; unclear D gene. The CDR3 covers 14 residues. CDR1 KGHSH and CDR2 LQKENI come from the germline V gene. V dropped 2 bases and J dropped 0 bases, with 8 bases sitting between them.

The table lists this clonotype with many counts. The chain links TRBV7-3 to TRBJ2-3; D might be TRBD1 (6 bases). This CDR3 has 13 amino acids. The ends were cut back, 10 bases at V and 2 bases at J, with 13 bases in the middle. Germline V gene sequence: CDR1 SGHTA, CDR2 FQGTGA. CDR3 loop: CATRGQHTDTQYF. Written as DNA, the CDR3 is TGTGCCACCCGGGGACAACACACAGATACGCAGTATTTT.